The 8 T cell receptor beta chains reported below all come from one sample, sequenced in a study of blood T cell repertoires in COVID-19. TCRdb's table, derived via immunoSEQ multiplex PCR, lists solely in-frame clones and lacks some. Among about 110,000 clones listed, around 90% were seen once. What was sequenced was peripheral blood. These receptor sequences come from a human donor in a cohort sampled during active COVID-19.

The genes are TRBV6-6 and TRBJ1-6; D remains ambiguous. Germline lookup yields CDR1 MNHNY and CDR2 SVGAGI (reference sequence). The V end lost 11 bases, the J end lost 9 bases, and 14 bases lay between the germline ends. This CDR3 region has 12 residues. The CDR3 is CAGGSSGSPLHF. In nucleotides, the CDR3 is TGTGCCGGAGGGAGTTCCGGTTCACCCCTCCACTTT.

V gene TRBV5-5 combines with J gene TRBJ1-3, with D unclear. Looked up from germline, CDR1 is SGHKS and CDR2 is YYEKEE (reference sequence). V was shortened by 0 bases and J by 0 bases, with 10 bases between the two germline ends. The CDR3 has 16 residues. CDR3 DNA sequence: TGTGCCAGCAGCTTGGTTCAGGCTGGCTCTGGAAACACCATATATTTT. It yields the protein CASSLVQAGSGNTIYF. The entire variable domain, with the rest obtained from reference TRBV5-5 and TRBJ1-3, is as follows: DAGVTQSPTHLIKTRGQQVTLRCSPISGHKSVSWYQQVLGQGPQFIFQYYEKEERGRGNFPDRFSARQFPNYSSELNVNALLLGDSALYLCASSLVQAGSGNTIYFGEGSWLTVV.

The chain uses TRBV4-1 and TRBJ1-5; D remains ambiguous. V lost 4 bases to trimming and J lost 3 bases, with 13 bases between them. CDR3 length: 15 residues. Germline loops: CDR1 MGHRA, CDR2 YSYEKL. The CDR3 sequence: CASSPNRGSNQPQHF. CDR3 DNA sequence: TGCGCCAGCAGCCCCAACAGAGGGTCCAATCAGCCCCAGCATTTT.

This chain links TRBV10-3 with TRBJ2-1; 8 nucleotides line up with TRBD2. The germline V gene encodes CDR1 ENHRY and CDR2 SYGVKD. Trimming cost V 3 bases and J 6 bases; bases outside gene matches: 7. The CDR3 sequence is 15 residues long. The CDR3 DNA follows: TGTGCCATCAGTGAAGACGGGGGGGCCGGCAATGAGCAGTTCTTC. This encodes CAISEDGGAGNEQFF.

The chain joins TRBV7-3 to TRBJ2-1; tentative D call: TRBD1 (5 bases). V lost 2 bases to trimming and J lost 8 bases, with 22 bases between them. This CDR3 comprises 17 residues. Looked up from germline, CDR1 is SGHTA and CDR2 is FQGTGA. CDR3 residues: CASSLLHMGPTMDEQFF. As DNA, the CDR3 is TGTGCCAGCAGCTTACTCCACATGGGGCCAACAATGGATGAGCAGTTCTTC.

The chain has TRBV2 and TRBJ2-1; D is ambiguous. The CDR3 is made up of 12 amino acids. Germline V CDR1 and CDR2: SNHLY, FYNNEI. The V end was cut by 6 bases, the J end by 4 bases, with 7 bases between. CDR3 DNA sequence: TGTGCCAGCAGGGTTGAGTACAATGAGCAGTTCTTC. Protein product: CASRVEYNEQFF. The whole variable domain, filled in from reference TRBV2 and TRBJ2-1, reads EPEVTQTPSHQVTQMGQEVILRCVPISNHLYFYWYRQILGQKVEFLVSFYNNEISEKSEIFDDQFSVERPDGSNFTLKIRSTKLEDSAMYFCASRVEYNEQFFGPGTRLTVL.

The chain uses TRBV28 and TRBJ1-4; 9 bases are a match to TRBD1. The trim removed 1 base at V and 8 bases at J, leaving 11 bases unmatched. The CDR3 is made up of 17 amino acids. CDR1 is MDHEN and CDR2 is SYDVKM in the germline V gene. CDR3 sequence (DNA): TGTGCCAGCAGTTTATCCGAAATTGGACAGGGGAGGGAAAAACTGTTTTTT. Protein sequence: CASSLSEIGQGREKLFF.

This chain connects TRBV27 to TRBJ1-1, with D maybe TRBD1 (6 bases). Germline CDR1 MNHEY, CDR2 SMNVEV (reference sequence). The CDR3 runs to 14 residues. Trimming stripped 2 bases from V and 5 bases from J, with 12 bases between. This chain's CDR3 is CASSLRGARTEAFF. The CDR3 nucleotides are TGTGCCAGCAGTTTACGGGGGGCAAGAACTGAAGCTTTCTTT.